The source of this TCR beta chain is a study of CD8 T cells in Susac syndrome. Random hexamers were used to reverse transcribe the RNA input (0.5 to 1 ug). The amplification used immunoSEQ multiplex PCR on TCR beta CDR3; it spanned 54 Vbeta and 13 Jbeta. Each CDR3 protein gets one entry after TCRdb re-called the immunoSEQ multiplex PCR reads with MiXCR. The table has 140,000 or so distinct CDR3 sequences, approximately 95% seen once. Trimming shortened V by 3 bases and J by 4 bases, and 10 bases separated the two germline ends. The CDR3 contains 12 residues. The germline gives CDR1 DFQATT, CDR2 SNEGSKA (reference sequence).

Sequencing used CD4+ T cells from PBMCs. The receptor was derived from a human donor with multiple sclerosis. The chain uses TRBV20-1 and TRBJ2-7; D remains unclear. The DNA of the CDR3 is TGCAGTGCTAGCTGGCAAGGGTACGAGCAGTACTTC. Protein: CSASWQGYEQYF.